This entry lists 17 T cell receptor beta chains sequenced from one sample in a study of blood T cell repertoires in COVID-19. Measured with immunoSEQ multiplex PCR; TCRdb has only the in-frame clones, and not every one. The profile shows some 240,000 clones, about 89% of them singletons. The sample comprised peripheral blood. The receptor set was obtained from a man in his sixties who had recovered from COVID-19.

The chain combines TRBV6-5 with TRBJ1-2; 12 positions agree with TRBD1. Germline V gene sequence: CDR1 MNHEY, CDR2 SVGAGI. The CDR3 spans 15 residues. V lost 5 bases, J lost 2 bases, and 3 bases stayed unmatched. The CDR3 DNA sequence: TGTGCCAGCAGTCCCGGGACAGGGGGCAACTATGGCTACACCTTC. Encoded protein: CASSPGTGGNYGYTF.

V gene TRBV5-1 combines with J gene TRBJ1-2; TRBD1 matches at 10 bases. The V and J ends lost 6 bases and 6 bases, in that order; junction bases with no gene match: 17. CDR3 length equals 17 residues. The germline V gene has CDR1 SGHRS and CDR2 YFSETQ. The CDR3 loop is CASKIRTGGNSPDGYTF. CDR3 nucleotide sequence: TGCGCCAGCAAAATCAGGACAGGGGGGAATTCACCGGATGGCTACACCTTC.

The V and J genes are TRBV5-1 and TRBJ2-6; D not certain. The germline V gene has CDR1 SGHRS and CDR2 YFSETQ. The V and J ends lost 0 bases and 0 bases respectively, with 4 bases between them. There are 15 residues in the CDR3. This CDR3 is CASSLVASGANVLTF. CDR3 sequence (DNA): TGCGCCAGCAGCTTGGTAGCCTCTGGGGCCAACGTCCTGACTTTC.

This clone was detected once. Other DNA sequences in this sample translate to the same CDR3. The CDR3 DNA reads TGTGCCAGTAGTATCGGAGGGCTCGGGGCCAACGTCCTGACTTTC. Amino acid sequence: CASSIGGLGANVLTF. The V gene is TRBV19, the J gene TRBJ2-6; D might be TRBD2 (6 bases). The CDR3 is 15 amino acids. The germline V and J ends were trimmed by 3 bases and 4 bases, with 10 bases remaining between them. The germline gives CDR1 LNHDA, CDR2 SQIVND (reference sequence).

The V gene is TRBV12-3 or TRBV12-4, the J gene TRBJ2-7, with D unresolved. The CDR3 runs 13 residues. Trimming took 1 base from V and 3 from J, leaving 7 bases between them. CDR3 nucleotides: TGTGCCAGCAGTTTAGGCAGGAACTACGAGCAGTACTTC. It codes for CASSLGRNYEQYF.

J is TRBJ1-3 and V is TRBV6-5; TRBD1 matches 8 bases. This CDR3 has 15 residues. V dropped 6 bases and J dropped 7; count of bases not matched to a gene: 11. The germline gives CDR1 MNHEY, CDR2 SVGAGI. CDR3 DNA: TGTGCCAGCAGAGGCTCAGGGGGCGCAGACAACACCATATATTTT. Its translation is CASRGSGGADNTIYF.

The chain uses TRBV6-5 and TRBJ1-2; 9 bases line up with TRBD1. CDR3 length: 12 residues. Germline V CDR1 and CDR2: MNHEY, SVGAGI. J gave up 5 bases and V 8 bases, and 3 bases lay outside the gene matches. As DNA, the CDR3 is TGTGCCAGCTTAGGACAGGGGTATGGCTACACCTTC. Translating it yields CASLGQGYGYTF.

The chain is built from TRBV4-2 and TRBJ2-2; 7 nucleotides line up with TRBD2. The CDR3 spans 19 residues. Trimming took 0 bases from V and 9 from J; bases not matched to a gene: 19. Looked up from germline, CDR1 is LGHNA and CDR2 is YNFKEQ. The CDR3 DNA reads TGTGCCAGCAGCCAAGACGGTCTCGAGGAGTCCGGGAGGTTCCGGGAGCTGTTTTTT. Amino acids: CASSQDGLEESGRFRELFF.

This rearrangement joins TRBV7-2 to TRBJ2-5, with 14 bases that match TRBD2. V lost 5 bases, J lost 0 bases, and 2 bases stayed unmatched. Per germline, CDR1 SGHTA and CDR2 FQGNSA. This CDR3 has 16 amino acids. The CDR3 is CASSLGLAGDQETQYF. For the CDR3, the DNA is TGTGCCAGCAGCCTGGGACTAGCGGGAGACCAAGAGACCCAGTACTTC.

This clone has a handful of counts. This sequence joins TRBV6-2 or TRBV6-3 and TRBJ2-7; D gene unclear. The CDR3 loop spans 12 amino acids. V was cut by 4 bases and J by 9 bases, with 13 bases left in between. Germline V gene data show CDR1 as MNHEY and CDR2 as SVGEGT. DNA of the CDR3: TGTGCCAGCAGTTTGGGCCCCTGGGTGCAGTACTTC. This translates into CASSLGPWVQYF.

Note on this clone: The identical CDR3 is also encoded by other nucleotide sequences in the sample. V and J are TRBV7-6 and TRBJ1-1; weak D call: TRBD1 (5 bases). CDR3 size: 13 residues. V shed 5 bases and J shed 2 bases, with 9 bases lying between them. Per germline, CDR1 SGHVS and CDR2 FNYEAQ. CDR3 amino acids: CASSADSNTEAFF. The DNA of the CDR3 is TGTGCCAGCAGCGCCGACAGTAACACTGAAGCTTTCTTT. The full variable domain, with the rest looked up from reference TRBV7-6 and TRBJ1-1, is GAGVSQSPRYKVTKRGQDVALRCDPISGHVSLYWYRQALGQGPEFLTYFNYEAQQDKSGLPNDRFSAERPEGSISTLTIQRTEQRDSAMYRCASSADSNTEAFFGQGTRLTVV.

V usage is TRBV9 and J usage is TRBJ2-7, with 8 bases matching TRBD1. Trimming cost V 2 bases and J 6 bases; bases outside gene matches: 7. Per germline, CDR1 SGDLS and CDR2 YYNGEE. This CDR3 spans 14 amino acids. The CDR3 spells CASSVDGQGGEQYF. CDR3 nucleotide sequence: TGTGCCAGCAGCGTGGACGGACAGGGAGGCGAGCAGTACTTC.

In its sample, this clone was seen once. This chain connects TRBV18 to TRBJ2-5; possibly TRBD2 for D (5 bases). Germline values: CDR1 KGHSH, CDR2 LQKENI. Trimming cost V 4 bases and J 1 base, with 13 bases left between them. The CDR3 length is 15 residues. Written as DNA, the CDR3 is TGTGCCAGCTCACAAAGGACTGGGCCCCAAGAGACCCAGTACTTC. This encodes CASSQRTGPQETQYF.

The chain combines TRBV7-9 with TRBJ1-1, with 10 bases aligning to TRBD1. This CDR3 has 15 amino acids. The germline gives CDR1 SEHNR, CDR2 FQNEAQ (reference sequence). After removal of 5 bases from V and 5 bases from J, the junction contained 8 bases not matched to a gene. CDR3 DNA sequence: TGTGCCAGCAGCGCAAAGGGACAGGGGAGTACTGAAGCTTTCTTT. It translates to CASSAKGQGSTEAFF.

The rearrangement joins TRBV18 to TRBJ1-2; D unclear. Per germline, CDR1 KGHSH and CDR2 LQKENI. The length of the CDR3 is 13 residues. Trimming removed 3 bases at V and 4 bases at J, with 9 bases between. The CDR3 loop is CASSPPGTYGYTF. Here the CDR3 DNA reads TGTGCCAGCTCACCCCCAGGTACCTATGGCTACACCTTC.

The table lists this clone with a count of one. V gene TRBV19 combines with J gene TRBJ1-5; no clear D gene. V was clipped by 5 bases and J by 4 bases, with 21 bases between them. This CDR3 spans 17 amino acids. Germline CDR1 reads LNHDA; CDR2 reads SQIVND (reference sequence). The CDR3 nucleotides read TGTGCCAGTAGTCGAGGTGGAGGGAACACCATTAATCAGCCCCAGCATTTT. It codes for CASSRGGGNTINQPQHF.

This sequence joins TRBV28 and TRBJ2-2, with 9 nucleotides matching TRBD1. Unmatched junction bases numbered 3, after V lost 6 bases and J lost 1 base. Germline V gene data show CDR1 as MDHEN and CDR2 as SYDVKM. The CDR3 loop spans 15 amino acids. CDR3 sequence (DNA): TGTGCCAGCAGCGGGACAGGGAGGAACACCGGGGAGCTGTTTTTT. Amino acids: CASSGTGRNTGELFF.